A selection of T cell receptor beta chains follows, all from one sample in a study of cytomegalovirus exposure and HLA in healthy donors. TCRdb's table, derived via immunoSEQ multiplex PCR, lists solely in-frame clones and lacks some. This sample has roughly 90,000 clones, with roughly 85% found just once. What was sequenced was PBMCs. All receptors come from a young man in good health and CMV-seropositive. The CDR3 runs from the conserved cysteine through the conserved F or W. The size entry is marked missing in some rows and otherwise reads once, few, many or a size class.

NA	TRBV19	CASSILLRGNQPQHF
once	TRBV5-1	CASSSGSGLAVYNEQFF
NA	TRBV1	CTSSQGSTPGTDFYEQYF
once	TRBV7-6	CASSFKRGREDTQYF
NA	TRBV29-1	CSVERTSGRATETQYF
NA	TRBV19	CASSIEEGTQYF
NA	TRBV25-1	CASSGTGDTGELFF
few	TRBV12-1	CASSPPGPRDYNEQFF
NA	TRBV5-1	CASSLGLAGSYNEQFF
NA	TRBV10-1	CASSNNRGRPGELFF
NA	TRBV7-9	CASSPSSYGYTF
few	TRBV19	CASTIQGGDTEAFF
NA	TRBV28	CASSWGDYGYTF
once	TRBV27	CASSLTPGYNYGYTF
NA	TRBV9	CASSVLTSPRNEQFF
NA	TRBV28	CASNPLSTGLNTEAFF
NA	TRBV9	CASSGQGNTEAFF
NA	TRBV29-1	CSVVRQGFGETQYF
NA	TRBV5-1	CASSQSGPGGTDTQYF
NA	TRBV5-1	CASSLGLAGDEQYF
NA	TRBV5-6	CASSLAPLGLRVAYEQFF
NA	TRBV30	CAWSAGDYNEQFF
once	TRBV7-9	CASNSPLSFGGYTF
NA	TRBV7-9	CASALDFDNEQFF
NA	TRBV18	CASSSGLGANVLTF
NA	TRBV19	CASRSSGGAHNEQFF
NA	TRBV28	CASSQGTADYGYTF
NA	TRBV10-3	CAISELEQSYEQYF
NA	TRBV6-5	CASSYFSGQANYGYTF
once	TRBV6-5	CASSAGQGNYGYTF
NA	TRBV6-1	CASRVAGRTDTQYF
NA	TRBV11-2	CASSLEEVGYTF
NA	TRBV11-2	CASSPRTSGSGYQETQYF
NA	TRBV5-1	CASSLARPGSPGSYNEQFF
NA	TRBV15	CATSRETGPQETQYF
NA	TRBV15	CATSRDRGLNQPQHF
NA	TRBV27	CASSSLAVGTEAFF